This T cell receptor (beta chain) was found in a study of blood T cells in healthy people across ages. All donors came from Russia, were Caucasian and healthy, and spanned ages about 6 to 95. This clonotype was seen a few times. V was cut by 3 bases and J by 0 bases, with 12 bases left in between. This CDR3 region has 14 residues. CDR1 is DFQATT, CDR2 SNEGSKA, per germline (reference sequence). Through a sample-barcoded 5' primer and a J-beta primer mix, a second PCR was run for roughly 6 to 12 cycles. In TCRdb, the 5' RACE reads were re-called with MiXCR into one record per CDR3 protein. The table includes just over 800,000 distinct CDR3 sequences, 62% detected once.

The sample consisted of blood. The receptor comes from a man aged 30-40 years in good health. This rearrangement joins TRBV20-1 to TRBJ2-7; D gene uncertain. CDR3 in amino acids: CSASPAGTSYEQYF. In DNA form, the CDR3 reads TGCAGTGCTAGTCCCGCAGGCACCTCCTACGAGCAGTACTTC.